Below are 24 T cell receptor beta chains sequenced from a single sample in a study of T-cell reconstitution after alpha-beta-depleted transplantation in children. Preparing the TCRbeta library involved the use of unique molecular identifiers. TCRdb reprocessed the PCR reads via MiXCR and lists one record per CDR3 protein. Of hundreds of thousands of distinct CDR3 sequences listed, 23% are singletons. The input for sequencing was PBMCs, mostly from graft donor cells, taken 360 days after TCRalphabeta/CD19-depleted stem cell transplant. The receptor set was obtained from a boy younger than two who had a stem cell transplant for acute myeloid leukemia, so the T cells may come from the graft donor.

The J gene is TRBJ2-3, the V gene TRBV5-1; 10 positions agree with TRBD1. The germline gives CDR1 SGHRS, CDR2 YFSETQ. The CDR3 is made up of 16 amino acids. The J segment lost 4 bases and the V segment lost 1 base, leaving 6 bases of the junction unmatched. DNA of the CDR3: TGCGCCAGCAGCTTGCTAGGGACAGGGGTCTCAGATACGCAGTATTTT. Its translation: CASSLLGTGVSDTQYF.

V and J are TRBV10-3 and TRBJ1-6; the D gene is possibly TRBD1 (6 bases). Deletions cut 3 bases from V and 12 bases from J, with 12 bases between. CDR1 and CDR2 (germline): ENHRY, SYGVKD. The CDR3 covers 13 residues. The chain's CDR3 is CAISDNRVGPLHF. The CDR3 bases are TGTGCCATCAGTGACAACAGGGTAGGACCCCTCCACTTT.

The V call is TRBV2, the J call TRBJ2-7; D might be TRBD1 (6 bases). Deletions cut 1 base from V and 0 bases from J, with 10 bases between. Germline-derived CDR1 and CDR2 are SNHLY and FYNNEI. The CDR3 is made up of 15 amino acids. Written as DNA, the CDR3 is TGTGCCAGCAGTGAAGAACAGGGCCTCTCCTACGAGCAGTACTTC. It yields the protein CASSEEQGLSYEQYF.

This clonotype came up many times. The chain links TRBV2 to TRBJ2-3; TRBD2 matches 10 bases. With 7 bases clipped from V and 5 bases from J, the junction kept 9 bases outside the gene matches. The length of the CDR3 is 15 residues. CDR1 and CDR2 (germline): SNHLY, FYNNEI. The CDR3 sequence is CASNQAGGPGDTQYF. CDR3 nucleotides: TGTGCCAGCAACCAAGCGGGGGGGCCAGGAGATACGCAGTATTTT.

This clonotype was recorded at least ten times. The V gene is TRBV24-1, the J gene TRBJ2-3, with TRBD1 as a possible D gene (6 bases). Germline V gives CDR1 KGHDR, CDR2 SFDVKD. The CDR3 sequence is 15 residues long. V was clipped by 1 base and J by 5 bases, with 12 bases between them. Here the CDR3 reads CATSDFRGKGDTQYF. The CDR3 bases are TGTGCCACCAGTGATTTTAGGGGGAAGGGAGATACGCAGTATTTT.

This clonotype was picked up many times. The chain is built from TRBV20-1 and TRBJ1-6; no definite D call. In germline, CDR1 is DFQATT, CDR2 SNEGSKA (reference sequence). The CDR3 sequence is 17 residues long. Trimming took 1 base from V and 0 from J, leaving 13 bases between them. For the CDR3, the DNA is TGCAGTGCTAGAGGGGAGACCCGGAGCTCCTATAATTCACCCCTCCACTTT. This sequence encodes CSARGETRSSYNSPLHF.

This chain uses TRBV7-2 with TRBJ2-7; TRBD2 aligns across 8 bases. The germline V gene has CDR1 SGHTA and CDR2 FQGNSA. CDR3 size: 14 residues. With 2 bases clipped from V and 4 bases from J, the junction kept 4 bases outside the gene matches. This CDR3 is CASSLTASGYEQYF. The DNA of the CDR3 is TGTGCCAGCAGCTTAACCGCTAGCGGGTACGAGCAGTACTTC.

V gene TRBV12-3 or TRBV12-4 combines with J gene TRBJ1-1; TRBD1 is a possible D gene (6 bases). The CDR3 is made up of 13 amino acids. V gave up 6 bases and J gave up 4 bases, with 12 bases separating them. This CDR3 is CASRAAGVTEAFF. CDR3 DNA sequence: TGTGCCAGCAGGGCGGCAGGGGTCACTGAAGCTTTCTTT.

Many counts were recorded for this clonotype. The V gene is TRBV7-9, the J gene TRBJ2-1, with D perhaps TRBD2 (7 bases). This CDR3 comprises 17 residues. Trimming took off 0 bases at V and 8 bases at J, with 20 bases between the two ends. Germline V lookup: CDR1 SEHNR, CDR2 FQNEAQ (reference sequence). Written as DNA, the CDR3 is TGTGCCAGCAGCTTAGCGCTGGTGGGGGGGCGAGTGGATGAGCAGTTCTTC. It yields the protein CASSLALVGGRVDEQFF.

This sequence joins TRBV18 and TRBJ2-1, with 8 bases aligning to TRBD1. Per germline, CDR1 KGHSH and CDR2 LQKENI. The CDR3 runs to 14 residues. The J segment lost 7 bases and the V segment lost 6 bases, leaving 8 bases of the junction unmatched. The CDR3 region is CASSLDRGQNEQFF. The CDR3 DNA sequence: TGTGCCAGCTCCCTCGACAGGGGTCAAAATGAGCAGTTCTTC.

This clonotype occurred many times. J is TRBJ2-5 and V is TRBV11-2, with D possibly TRBD1 on 6 matching bases. The CDR3 runs 14 residues. V shed 1 base and J shed 2 bases, with 8 bases lying between them. Germline loops: CDR1 SGHAT, CDR2 FQNNGV. This CDR3 is CASSLGQEQETQYF. The DNA of the CDR3 is TGTGCCAGCAGCTTAGGACAGGAACAAGAGACCCAGTACTTC.

This chain connects TRBV3-1 to TRBJ2-2; 7 bases agree with TRBD2. After removal of 8 bases from V and 6 bases from J, the junction contained 12 bases not matched to a gene. CDR3 length equals 15 residues. Germline-derived CDR1 and CDR2 are LGHDT and YNNKEL (reference sequence). The CDR3 reads CASFASGDYPGELFF. DNA of the CDR3: TGTGCCAGCTTCGCCTCGGGGGACTACCCCGGGGAGCTGTTTTTT.

This clonotype was counted between two and nine times. V and J are TRBV12-3 or TRBV12-4 and TRBJ2-2, with D possibly TRBD2 on 6 matching bases. V lost 3 bases, J lost 4 bases, and 12 bases lay in between. This CDR3 region has 15 residues. Here the CDR3 reads CASSFRGGGTGELFF. The CDR3 bases are TGTGCCAGCAGTTTCCGGGGAGGAGGCACCGGGGAGCTGTTTTTT.

This clonotype was seen repeatedly, ten times or more. The rearrangement uses TRBV28 and TRBJ2-3; TRBD1 matches at 9 bases. This CDR3 is 15 amino acids long. J was trimmed by 3 bases and V by 5 bases; bases with no gene match: 6. CDR1 and CDR2 from the germline V gene are MDHEN and SYDVKM. CDR3 region: CASSQETGGTDTQYF. The CDR3 DNA sequence: TGTGCCAGCAGTCAGGAGACAGGGGGGACAGATACGCAGTATTTT. Full variable domain (remainder filled in from reference TRBV28 and TRBJ2-3): DVKVTQSSRYLVKRTGEKVFLECVQDMDHENMFWYRQDPGLGLRLIYFSYDVKMKEKGDIPEGYSVSREKKERFSLILESASTNQTSMYLCASSQETGGTDTQYFGPGTRLTVL.

The CDR3 loop is CSASTGKVYEQFF. The CDR3 region has the DNA TGCAGTGCTAGTACAGGGAAGGTCTATGAGCAGTTCTTC. The chain is built from TRBV20-1 and TRBJ2-1, with D possibly TRBD1 on 6 matching bases. Germline V CDR1 and CDR2: DFQATT, SNEGSKA (reference sequence). Trimming took 3 bases from V and 8 from J, leaving 14 bases between them. CDR3 length equals 13 residues.

This clonotype was counted at least ten times. The chain carries TRBV6-5 and TRBJ2-1, with D perhaps TRBD2 (6 bases). There are 14 residues in the CDR3. Germline V lookup: CDR1 MNHEY, CDR2 SVGAGI. With 4 bases removed from V and 9 bases from J, the gap between germline ends came to 16 bases. CDR3 residues: CASSWAGGVIEQFF. The DNA for the CDR3 is TGTGCCAGCAGTTGGGCCGGCGGGGTAATTGAGCAGTTCTTC.

The genes are TRBV5-1 and TRBJ2-3; D is possibly TRBD2 (6 bases). The CDR3 covers 14 residues. The germline CDR1 and CDR2 sequences are SGHRS and YFSETQ. V was clipped by 7 bases and J by 4 bases, with 16 bases between them. The CDR3 DNA reads as TGCGCCAGCTGGTGGGGGGAAGTCGCAGATACGCAGTATTTT. This gives the protein CASWWGEVADTQYF.

A few counts support this clonotype. The chain couples TRBV6-2 or TRBV6-3 to TRBJ1-2; D is unclear. This CDR3 has 17 residues. The germline V gene encodes CDR1 MNHEY and CDR2 SVGEGT. V was pared by 6 bases and J by 0 bases, with 20 bases between. The CDR3 DNA reads as TGTGCCAGCAGCCTAGCACCACGATCCGTCTCTAACTATGGCTACACCTTC. Translating gives CASSLAPRSVSNYGYTF.

V is TRBV29-1 and J is TRBJ1-2; D is ambiguous. Germline loops: CDR1 SQVTM, CDR2 ANQGSEA. Trimming took 4 bases from V and 8 from J, leaving 8 bases between them. The CDR3 has 10 amino acids. The CDR3 is CSVGGWGYTF. In DNA, the CDR3 is TGCAGCGTTGGAGGGTGGGGCTACACCTTC.

The genes are TRBV29-1 and TRBJ2-2, with 9 bases that match TRBD1. The germline CDR1 and CDR2 sequences are SQVTM and ANQGSEA. V lost 7 bases, J lost 6 bases, and 9 bases stayed unmatched. The CDR3 runs to 14 residues. Written as DNA, the CDR3 is TGCAGCGCCCCGGGACAGGGTGGCTCCGGGGAGCTGTTTTTT. Protein: CSAPGQGGSGELFF.

This sequence joins TRBV20-1 and TRBJ2-5, with a weak D call TRBD2 (5 bases). CDR1 and CDR2 from the germline V gene are DFQATT and SNEGSKA (reference sequence). Trimming removed 0 bases from V and 3 bases from J, with 14 bases in between. The CDR3 is 15 amino acids. DNA of the CDR3: TGCAGTGCTAGAGAAGTCGGGCAGCGGAAAGAGACCCAGTACTTC. It codes for CSAREVGQRKETQYF.

This clonotype was found a few times. V usage is TRBV20-1 and J usage is TRBJ2-1; 9 bases fit TRBD1. Trimming removed 5 bases from V and 5 bases from J; junction bases left unmatched: 7. This CDR3 is built from 14 residues. The germline CDR1 and CDR2 sequences are DFQATT and SNEGSKA (reference sequence). CDR3 region: CSAQDRGLDNEQFF. CDR3 bases: TGCAGTGCTCAGGACAGGGGTTTGGACAATGAGCAGTTCTTC.

At least ten counts were recorded for this clonotype. The chain combines TRBV7-9 with TRBJ2-1; 7 bases map to TRBD1. J gave up 7 bases and V 5 bases, and 8 bases lay outside the gene matches. The CDR3 is made up of 14 amino acids. CDR1 is SEHNR and CDR2 is FQNEAQ in the germline V gene (reference sequence). CDR3 protein: CASSIRGQYNEQFF. The CDR3 DNA reads TGTGCCAGCAGCATTCGGGGACAGTATAATGAGCAGTTCTTC.

This clonotype was recorded a few times. The gene calls are TRBV20-1 and TRBJ2-7; D possibly corresponds to TRBD1 (6 bases). Trimming cost V 5 bases and J 3 bases, with 8 bases left between them. The germline V gene has CDR1 DFQATT and CDR2 SNEGSKA (reference sequence). This CDR3 region has 11 residues. In DNA, the CDR3 is TGCAGTGCTGTGGACAGCTACGAGCAGTACTTC. Translation: CSAVDSYEQYF.